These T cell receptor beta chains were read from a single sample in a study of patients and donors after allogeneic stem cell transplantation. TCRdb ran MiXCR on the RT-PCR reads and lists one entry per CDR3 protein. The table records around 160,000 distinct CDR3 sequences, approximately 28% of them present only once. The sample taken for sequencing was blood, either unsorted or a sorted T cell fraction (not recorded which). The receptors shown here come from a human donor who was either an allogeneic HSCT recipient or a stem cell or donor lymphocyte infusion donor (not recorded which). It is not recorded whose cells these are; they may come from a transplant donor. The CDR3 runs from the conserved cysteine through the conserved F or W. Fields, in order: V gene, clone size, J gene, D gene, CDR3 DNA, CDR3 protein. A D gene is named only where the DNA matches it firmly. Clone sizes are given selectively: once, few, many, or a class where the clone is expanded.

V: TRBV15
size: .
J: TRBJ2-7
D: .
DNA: TGTGCCACCAGCAGAGATAGTTTCTACGAGCAGTACTTC
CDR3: CATSRDSFYEQYF

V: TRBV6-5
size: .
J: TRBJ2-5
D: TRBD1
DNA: TGTGCCAGCAGTTACCACAGGGGCGGCGAGACCCAGTACTTC
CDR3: CASSYHRGGETQYF

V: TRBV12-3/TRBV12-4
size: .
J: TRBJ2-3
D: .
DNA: TGTGCCAGCAGTTTAGGAGCCGGGAGCACAGATACGCAGTATTTT
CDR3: CASSLGAGSTDTQYF

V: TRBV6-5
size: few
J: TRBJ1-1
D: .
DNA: TGTGCCAGCAGTTACTCGATGGGAGGCCTAGGGGCTTTCTTT
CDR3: CASSYSMGGLGAFF

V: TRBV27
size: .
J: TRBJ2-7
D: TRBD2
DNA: TGTGCCAGCAGTTTAATTGGTAGCGGGACCCCCTACGAGCAGTACTTC
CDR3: CASSLIGSGTPYEQYF

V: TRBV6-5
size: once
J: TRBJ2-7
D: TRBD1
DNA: TGTGCCAGCAGCCCACAGGGGTGGTCCTACGAGCAGTACTTC
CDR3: CASSPQGWSYEQYF

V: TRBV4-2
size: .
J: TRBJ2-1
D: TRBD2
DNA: TGTGCCAGCAGCCAAGGACTAGCGGGAGGTGAGCTGTTCTTC
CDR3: CASSQGLAGGELFF

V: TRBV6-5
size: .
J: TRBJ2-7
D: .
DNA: TGTGCCAGCAAGCCTTCCACGGGGATCCTTTACGAGCAGTACTTC
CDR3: CASKPSTGILYEQYF

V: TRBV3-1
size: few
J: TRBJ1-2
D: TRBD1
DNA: TGTGCCAGCAGCAAATGGACAGGGGGAGAAGGCTACACCTTC
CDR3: CASSKWTGGEGYTF

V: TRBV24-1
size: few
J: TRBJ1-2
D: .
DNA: TGTGCCACCAGTGATCCATGGAACTATGGCTACACCTTC
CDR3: CATSDPWNYGYTF

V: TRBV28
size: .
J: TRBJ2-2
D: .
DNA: TGTGCCAGCAGCCCAGGCCAGCACGACACCGGGGAGCTGTTTTTT
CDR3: CASSPGQHDTGELFF

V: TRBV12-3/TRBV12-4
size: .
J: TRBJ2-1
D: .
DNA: TGTGCCAGCAGTTTGGCAGGGCCCCTACTTCCAAATGAGCAGTTCTTC
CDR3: CASSLAGPLLPNEQFF

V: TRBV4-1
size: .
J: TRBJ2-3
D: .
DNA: TGCGCCAGCAGCCAAGCGGCAGTAGACACAGATACGCAGTATTTT
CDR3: CASSQAAVDTDTQYF

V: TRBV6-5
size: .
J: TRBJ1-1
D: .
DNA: TGTGCCAGCACAACGGGTCAGGGAGTATACACTGAAGCTTTCTTT
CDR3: CASTTGQGVYTEAFF

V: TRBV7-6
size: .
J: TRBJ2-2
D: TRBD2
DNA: TGTGCCAGCAGCTTAGCCCGACTAGCGGGAGCACAAGAAACCACCGGGGAGCTGTTTTTT
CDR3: CASSLARLAGAQETTGELFF

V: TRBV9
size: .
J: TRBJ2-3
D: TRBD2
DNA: TGTGCCAGCAGCGCACCACCGGGACTAGCGGCGGGTACGCAGTATTTT
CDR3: CASSAPPGLAAGTQYF

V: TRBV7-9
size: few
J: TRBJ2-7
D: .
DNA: TGTGCCAGCAGTGCTGGCAGCGGAAGCTCCTACGAGCAGTACTTC
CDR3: CASSAGSGSSYEQYF

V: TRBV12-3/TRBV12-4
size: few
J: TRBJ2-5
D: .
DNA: TGTGCCAGCAGCCCCCGGAACAGGGCAGAGACCCAGTACTTC
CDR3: CASSPRNRAETQYF

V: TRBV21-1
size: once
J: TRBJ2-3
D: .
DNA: TGTGCCAGCAGCAAAACTCTAGTGACAGGGGGCGCAGATACGCAGTATTTT
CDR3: CASSKTLVTGGADTQYF

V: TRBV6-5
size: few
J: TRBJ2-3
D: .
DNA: TGTGCCAGCAGTAGTGGCGGGCCGGCAGATACGCAGTATTTT
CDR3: CASSSGGPADTQYF

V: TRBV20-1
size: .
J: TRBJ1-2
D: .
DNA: TGCAGTGCTCCCCCCGGGACATCGGGCTATGGCTACACCTTC
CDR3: CSAPPGTSGYGYTF

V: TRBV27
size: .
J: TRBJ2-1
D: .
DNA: TGTGCCAGCACCATCAGGGGAGGGGATGAGCAGTTCTTC
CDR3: CASTIRGGDEQFF

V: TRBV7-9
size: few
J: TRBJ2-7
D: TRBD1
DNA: TGTGCCAGCAGCTTAGAGGGACAGCTCATTTACGAGCAGTACTTC
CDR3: CASSLEGQLIYEQYF

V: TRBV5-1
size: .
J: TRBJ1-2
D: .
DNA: TGCGCCAGCAGCTTGAGCAGGGGAGCTAACTATGGCTACACCTTC
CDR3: CASSLSRGANYGYTF

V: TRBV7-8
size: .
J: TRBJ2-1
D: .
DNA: TGTGCCAGCAGCTTAGATAGCGGAAGCTCCTACAATGAGCAGTTCTTC
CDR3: CASSLDSGSSYNEQFF

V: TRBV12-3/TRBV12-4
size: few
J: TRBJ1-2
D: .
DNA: TGTGCCAGCAGTTTGTTAGCGGGGAATTATGGCTACACCTTC
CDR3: CASSLLAGNYGYTF

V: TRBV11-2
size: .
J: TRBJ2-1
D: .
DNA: TGTGCCAGCAGCTTAGATGACGAGCAGTTCTTC
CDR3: CASSLDDEQFF

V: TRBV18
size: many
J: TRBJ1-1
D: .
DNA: TGTGCCAGCTCACAACAGAGCCCAAACACTGAAGCTTTCTTT
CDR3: CASSQQSPNTEAFF

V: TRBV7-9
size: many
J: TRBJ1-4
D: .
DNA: TGTGCCAGCAGCTTAGGGAGAAATGAAAAACTGTTTTTT
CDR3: CASSLGRNEKLFF

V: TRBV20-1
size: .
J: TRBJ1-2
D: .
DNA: TGCAGTGCTAGAGATAGGGACCGGCCCTACCTTAACTATGGCTACACCTTC
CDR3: CSARDRDRPYLNYGYTF

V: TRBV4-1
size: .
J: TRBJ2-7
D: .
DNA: TGCGCCAGCAGCCACCCCGCGAGGGGCCGAACCTACGAGCAGTACTTC
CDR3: CASSHPARGRTYEQYF

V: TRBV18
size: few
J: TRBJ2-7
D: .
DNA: TGTGCCAGCTCACCCCCGGGGGTCCCTGAGGAGCAGTACTTC
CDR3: CASSPPGVPEEQYF

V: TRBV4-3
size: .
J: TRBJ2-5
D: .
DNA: TGCGCCAGCAGCCAAGAGGGTACAGGGTGGGAGACCCAGTACTTC
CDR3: CASSQEGTGWETQYF

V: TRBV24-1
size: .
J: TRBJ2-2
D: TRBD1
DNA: TGTGCCACCAGTTCGACAGGGGGTGACGGGGAGCTGTTTTTT
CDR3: CATSSTGGDGELFF

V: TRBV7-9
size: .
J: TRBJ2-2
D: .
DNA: TGTGCCAGCAGCTTCTCCGGGACTCCCACGGCCGGGGAGCTGTTTTTT
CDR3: CASSFSGTPTAGELFF

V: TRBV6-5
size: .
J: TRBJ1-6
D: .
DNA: TGTGCCAGCAGTATGACTACCCTCGGGTCACCCCTCCACTTT
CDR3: CASSMTTLGSPLHF

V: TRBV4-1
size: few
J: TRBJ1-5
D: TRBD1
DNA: TGCGCCAGCAGCCAAGTAATCGGACAGGAGATCCAGCATTTT
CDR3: CASSQVIGQEIQHF

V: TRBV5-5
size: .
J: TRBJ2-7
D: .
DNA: TGTGCCAGCAGACTTACGGGTTACGAGCAGTACTTC
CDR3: CASRLTGYEQYF

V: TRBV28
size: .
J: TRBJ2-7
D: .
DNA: TGTGCCAGCAGTTTATTACAGGGGGGGTCCTACGAGCAGTACTTC
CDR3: CASSLLQGGSYEQYF

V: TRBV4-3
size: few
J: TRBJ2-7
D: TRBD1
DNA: TGCGCCAGCAGCCAAGATTGGGGGCAGGGGGTTTACGAGCAGTACTTC
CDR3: CASSQDWGQGVYEQYF

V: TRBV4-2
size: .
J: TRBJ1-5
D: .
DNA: TGTGCCAGCGCCCAACCCGGCGGACAGCCCCAGCATTTT
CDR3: CASAQPGGQPQHF